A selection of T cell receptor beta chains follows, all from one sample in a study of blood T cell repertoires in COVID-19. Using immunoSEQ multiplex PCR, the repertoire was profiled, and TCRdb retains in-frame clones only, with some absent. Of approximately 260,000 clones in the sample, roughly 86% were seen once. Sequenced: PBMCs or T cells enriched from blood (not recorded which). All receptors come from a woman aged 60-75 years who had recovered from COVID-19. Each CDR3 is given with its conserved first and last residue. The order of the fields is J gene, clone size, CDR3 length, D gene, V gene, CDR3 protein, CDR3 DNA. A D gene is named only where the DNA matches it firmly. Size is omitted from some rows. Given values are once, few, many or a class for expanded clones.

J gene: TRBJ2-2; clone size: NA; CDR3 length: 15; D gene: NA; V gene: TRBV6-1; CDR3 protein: CASSEAPGWSGELFF; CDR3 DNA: TGTGCCAGCAGTGAAGCGCCAGGGTGGTCCGGGGAGCTGTTTTTT
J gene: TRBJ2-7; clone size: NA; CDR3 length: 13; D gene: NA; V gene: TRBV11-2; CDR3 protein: CASSLGTAYEQYF; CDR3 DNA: TGTGCCAGCAGCTTAGGGACAGCCTACGAGCAGTACTTC
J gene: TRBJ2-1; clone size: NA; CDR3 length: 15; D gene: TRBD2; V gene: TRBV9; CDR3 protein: CASSLTSVPYNEQFF; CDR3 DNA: TGTGCCAGCAGCCTCACTAGCGTTCCCTACAATGAGCAGTTCTTC
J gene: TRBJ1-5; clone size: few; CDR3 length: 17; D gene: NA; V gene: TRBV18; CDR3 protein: CASSPRQVGRGNQPQHF; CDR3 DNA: TGTGCCAGCTCACCGCGGCAGGTAGGGAGGGGCAATCAGCCCCAGCATTTT
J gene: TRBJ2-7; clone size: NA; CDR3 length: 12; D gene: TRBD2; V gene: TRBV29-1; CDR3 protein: CSGGGGLYEQYF; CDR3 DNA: TGCAGCGGCGGGGGGGGTCTCTACGAGCAGTACTTC
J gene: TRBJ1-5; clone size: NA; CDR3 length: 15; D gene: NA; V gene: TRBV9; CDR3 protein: CASSVVYGSNQPQHF; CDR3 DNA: TGTGCCAGCAGCGTAGTCTACGGTAGCAATCAGCCCCAGCATTTT
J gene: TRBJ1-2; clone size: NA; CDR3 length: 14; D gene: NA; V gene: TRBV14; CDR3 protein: CASSPTLSGYGYTF; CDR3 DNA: TGTGCCAGCAGCCCGACCCTGAGCGGGTATGGCTACACCTTC
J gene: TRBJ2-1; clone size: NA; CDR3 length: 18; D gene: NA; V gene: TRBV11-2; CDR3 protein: CASSRRNDAGRSYNEQFF; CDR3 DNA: TGTGCCAGCAGCAGGAGGAACGACGCGGGACGCTCCTACAATGAGCAGTTCTTC
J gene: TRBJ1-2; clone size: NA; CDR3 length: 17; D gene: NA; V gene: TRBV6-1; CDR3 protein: CASSEGRLGLDPGGYTF; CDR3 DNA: TGTGCCAGCAGTGAAGGTCGGTTGGGGCTCGACCCCGGAGGCTACACCTTC
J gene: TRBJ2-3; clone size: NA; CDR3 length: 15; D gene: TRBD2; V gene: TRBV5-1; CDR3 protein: CASSLGGLGMATQYF; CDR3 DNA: TGCGCCAGCAGCTTGGGAGGACTAGGGATGGCTACGCAGTATTTT
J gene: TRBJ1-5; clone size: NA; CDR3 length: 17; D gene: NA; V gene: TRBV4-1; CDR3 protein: CASSQDVRHGFDQPQHF; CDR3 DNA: TGCGCCAGCAGCCAAGACGTGCGACACGGATTCGATCAGCCCCAGCATTTT
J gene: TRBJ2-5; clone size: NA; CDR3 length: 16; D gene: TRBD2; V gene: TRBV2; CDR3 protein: CASRVPSGGAQETQYF; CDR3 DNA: TGTGCCAGCAGGGTCCCAAGCGGGGGGGCCCAAGAGACCCAGTACTTC
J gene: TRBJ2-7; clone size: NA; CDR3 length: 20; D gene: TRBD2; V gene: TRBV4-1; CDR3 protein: CASSRDSGLAGGLVGYEQYF; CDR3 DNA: TGCGCCAGCAGCCGGGATTCGGGACTAGCGGGGGGGCTGGTGGGCTACGAGCAGTACTTC
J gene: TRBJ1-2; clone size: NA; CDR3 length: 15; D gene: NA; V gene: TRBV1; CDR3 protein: CTSRLMGRGSSGYTF; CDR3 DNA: TGCACCAGCAGACTCATGGGGAGGGGATCAAGTGGCTACACCTTC
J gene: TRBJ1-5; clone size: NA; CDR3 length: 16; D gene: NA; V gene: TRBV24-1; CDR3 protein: CATSDSRGAFDQPQHF; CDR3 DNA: TGTGCCACCAGTGATTCCCGCGGGGCGTTCGATCAGCCCCAGCATTTT
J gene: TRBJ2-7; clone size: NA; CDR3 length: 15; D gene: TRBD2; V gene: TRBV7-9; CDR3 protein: CASSLEAGGPYEQYF; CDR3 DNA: TGTGCCAGCAGCTTAGAAGCGGGAGGGCCCTACGAGCAGTACTTC
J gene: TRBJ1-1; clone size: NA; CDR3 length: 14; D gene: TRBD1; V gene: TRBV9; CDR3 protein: CASSRGGGDTEAFF; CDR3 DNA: TGTGCCAGCAGCCGAGGGGGCGGTGACACTGAAGCTTTCTTT
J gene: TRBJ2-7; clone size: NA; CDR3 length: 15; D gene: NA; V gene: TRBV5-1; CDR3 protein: CASSLDPVNSYEQYF; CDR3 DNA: TGCGCCAGCAGCTTGGACCCGGTCAACTCCTACGAGCAGTACTTC